This TCR beta chain was sequenced in a study of glioma-infiltrating T cells. With V trimmed by 5 bases and J by 8 bases, 17 bases remained unmatched. The CDR3 spans 16 residues. The germline V gene encodes CDR1 SGHTA and CDR2 FQGNSA. TCR alpha and beta CDR3 regions were amplified from RNA using iRepertoire nested multiplex PCR. TCRdb recomputed calls from the multiplex PCR reads with MiXCR, one row per CDR3 protein. The profile shows about 190,000 distinct CDR3 sequences, around 30% of them singletons. This clonotype has a count of ten or more. The receptor was derived from a human donor with low-grade glioma or glioblastoma, undergoing nonglioma brain surgery, or in good health (not recorded which). Specimen: glioma tissue, nonneoplastic brain tissue, or PBMCs (not recorded which). The genes are TRBV7-2 and TRBJ1-2, with 7 bases matching TRBD1. In nucleotides, the CDR3 is TGTGCCAGCAGCCTACCCCGGACAGGCAATCCCAGAGGCTACACCTTC. Protein: CASSLPRTGNPRGYTF.